Reported below is one TCR beta chain. These data originate in a study of blood T cell repertoires in COVID-19. Whole-study context: The cDNA or gDNA used as material had been derived from T cells, B-cell-depleted T cells, or PBMCs.

In the original workflow: By means of reference gene primer amplification, nucleated cell counts were estimated. Sequencing was performed with immunoSEQ multiplex PCR; in TCRdb, only in-frame clones are kept and a portion is missing. V and J calls and clone size follow that table, whereas D and trimming were derived from the DNA. Altogether roughly 230,000 clones are present, 65% to 90% being singletons, with the ten largest covering less than 6.5%. Germline CDR1 is LGHNA and CDR2 is YSLEER. V lost 0 bases, J lost 0 bases, and 11 bases lay in between. The CDR3 covers 17 residues. The sequenced sample was peripheral blood. This sequence joins TRBV4-3 and TRBJ2-2; D unresolved. The clonotype was recovered from a man in his fifties or sixties with COVID-19, enrolled during active disease. The CDR3 region has the DNA TGCGCCAGCAGCCAAGAATCAGTACCTCCGAACACCGGGGAGCTGTTTTTT. Protein: CASSQESVPPNTGELFF.